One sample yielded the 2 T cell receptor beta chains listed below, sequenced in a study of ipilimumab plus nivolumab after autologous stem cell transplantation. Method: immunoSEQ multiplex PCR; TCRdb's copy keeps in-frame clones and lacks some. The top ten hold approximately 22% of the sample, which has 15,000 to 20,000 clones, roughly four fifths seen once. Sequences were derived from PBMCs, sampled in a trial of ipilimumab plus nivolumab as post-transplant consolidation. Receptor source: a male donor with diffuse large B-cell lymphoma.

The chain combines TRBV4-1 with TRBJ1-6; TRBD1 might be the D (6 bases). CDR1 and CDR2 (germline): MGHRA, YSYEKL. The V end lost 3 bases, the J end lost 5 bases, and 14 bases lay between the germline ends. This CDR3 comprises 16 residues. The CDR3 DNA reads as TGCGCCAGCAGCCATACCAGGGGTCGTCATAATTCACCCCTCCACTTT. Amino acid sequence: CASSHTRGRHNSPLHF.

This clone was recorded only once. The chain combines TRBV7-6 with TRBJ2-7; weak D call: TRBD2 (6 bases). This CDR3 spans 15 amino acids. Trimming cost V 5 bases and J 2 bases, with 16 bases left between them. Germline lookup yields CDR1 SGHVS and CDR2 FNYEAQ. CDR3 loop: CASSAGPLDTYEQYF. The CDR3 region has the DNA TGTGCCAGCAGCGCGGGACCCCTCGACACCTACGAGCAGTACTTC.